A few counts support the clone carrying this T cell receptor beta chain. Its specificity is unknown. Described time point: pre-sensitization, week 0. Sample treatment: therapeutic diphenylcyclopropenone sensitization with weekly scalp DPC. These data belong to a study of human T cells and chemical hapten exposure. For the study at large: Researchers reported sensitizing an approximately 2 cm by approximately 2 cm upper inner arm skin site with 2% DPC. Read at 6 days, the patch tests placed 0.01% DPC on the upper back. Chiefly women, the patients showed alopecia areata, totalis or universalis.

This CDR3 has 13 residues. Germline CDR1 PRHDT, CDR2 FYEKMQ (reference sequence). The J segment lost 9 bases and the V segment lost 3 bases, leaving 8 bases of the junction unmatched. Each CDR3 protein gets one entry after TCRdb re-called the RACE reads with MiXCR. The sample shows more than 250,000 distinct CDR3 sequences, about 9% of them seen only once. General study findings and limits: Expanded TCRs produced significantly more large CDR3 similarity clusters than controls did.

The chain joins TRBV13 to TRBJ2-7; 7 bases fit TRBD2. This clonotype was obtained from a woman in her thirties or forties with alopecia areata. Some clones in this sample may be carry-over from other donors' samples. The sample here was whole blood, taken in connection with sensitization to the hapten diphenylcyclopropenone (DPC). CDR3 residues: CASSFDTGRRQYF. The CDR3 nucleotides read TGTGCCAGCAGCTTCGACACCGGGAGGCGGCAGTACTTC.